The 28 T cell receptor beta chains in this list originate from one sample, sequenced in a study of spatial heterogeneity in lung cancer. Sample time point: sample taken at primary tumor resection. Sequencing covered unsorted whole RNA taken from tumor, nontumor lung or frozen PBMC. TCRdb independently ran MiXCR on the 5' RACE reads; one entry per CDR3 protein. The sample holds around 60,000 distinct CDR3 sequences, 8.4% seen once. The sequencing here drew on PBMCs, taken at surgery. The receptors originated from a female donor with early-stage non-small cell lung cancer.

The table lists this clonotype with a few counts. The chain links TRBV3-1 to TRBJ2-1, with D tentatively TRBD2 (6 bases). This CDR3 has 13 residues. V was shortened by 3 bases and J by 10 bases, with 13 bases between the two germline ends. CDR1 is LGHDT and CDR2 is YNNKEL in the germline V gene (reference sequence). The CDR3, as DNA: TGTGCCAGCAGCCACGGTAGCGGCGGAGAGCAGTTCTTC. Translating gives CASSHGSGGEQFF.

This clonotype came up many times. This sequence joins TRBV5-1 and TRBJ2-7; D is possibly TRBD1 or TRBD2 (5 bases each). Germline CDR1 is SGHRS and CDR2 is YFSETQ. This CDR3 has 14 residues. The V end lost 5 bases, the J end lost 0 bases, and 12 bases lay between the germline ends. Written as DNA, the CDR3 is TGCGCCAGCAGGGGGACGGAAAGCTCCTACGAGCAGTACTTC. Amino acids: CASRGTESSYEQYF.

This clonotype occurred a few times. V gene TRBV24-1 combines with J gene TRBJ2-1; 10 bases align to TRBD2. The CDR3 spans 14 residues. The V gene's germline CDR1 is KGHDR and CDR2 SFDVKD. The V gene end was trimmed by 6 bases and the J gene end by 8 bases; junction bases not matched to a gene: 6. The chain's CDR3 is CATSHSSGRDEQFF. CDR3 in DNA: TGTGCCACCAGTCATTCTAGCGGGAGAGATGAGCAGTTCTTC.

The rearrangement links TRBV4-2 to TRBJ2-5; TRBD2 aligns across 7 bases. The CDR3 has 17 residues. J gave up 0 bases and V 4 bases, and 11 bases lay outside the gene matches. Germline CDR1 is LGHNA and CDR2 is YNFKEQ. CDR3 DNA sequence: TGTGCCAGCAGCCCAAACTCAGCGGGGACGTACCAAGAGACCCAGTACTTC. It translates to CASSPNSAGTYQETQYF.

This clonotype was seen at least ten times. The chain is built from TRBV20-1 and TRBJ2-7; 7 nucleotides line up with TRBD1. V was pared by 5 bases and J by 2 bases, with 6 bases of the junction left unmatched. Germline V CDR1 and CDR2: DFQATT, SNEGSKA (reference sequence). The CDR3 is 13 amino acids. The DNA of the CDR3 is TGCAGTGCTCCGGACAGGACAACCTACGAGCAGTACGTC. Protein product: CSAPDRTTYEQYV.

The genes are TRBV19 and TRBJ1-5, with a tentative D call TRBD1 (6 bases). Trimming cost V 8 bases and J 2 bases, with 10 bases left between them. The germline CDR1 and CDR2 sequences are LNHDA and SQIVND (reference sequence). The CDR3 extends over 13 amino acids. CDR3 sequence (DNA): TGTGCCAGTGCGGGGGGCCGCAATCAGCCCCAGCATTTT. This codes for CASAGGRNQPQHF.

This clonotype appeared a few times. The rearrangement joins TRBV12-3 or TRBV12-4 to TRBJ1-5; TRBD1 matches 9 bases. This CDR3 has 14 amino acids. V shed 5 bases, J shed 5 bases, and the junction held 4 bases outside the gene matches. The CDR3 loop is CASSSTGGHQPQHF. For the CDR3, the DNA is TGTGCCAGCAGTAGTACAGGGGGCCATCAGCCCCAGCATTTT.

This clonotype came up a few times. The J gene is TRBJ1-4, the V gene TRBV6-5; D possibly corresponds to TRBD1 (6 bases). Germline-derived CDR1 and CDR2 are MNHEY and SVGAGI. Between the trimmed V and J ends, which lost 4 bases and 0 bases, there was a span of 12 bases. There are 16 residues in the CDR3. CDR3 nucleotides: TGTGCCAGCAGTTCCCGACAGGTTGCAACTAATGAAAAACTGTTTTTT. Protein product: CASSSRQVATNEKLFF.

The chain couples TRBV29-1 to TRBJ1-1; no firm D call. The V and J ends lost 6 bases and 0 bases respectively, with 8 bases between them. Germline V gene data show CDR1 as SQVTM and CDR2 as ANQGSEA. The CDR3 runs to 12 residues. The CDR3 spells CSVTPMNTEAFF. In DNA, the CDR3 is TGCAGCGTGACCCCCATGAACACTGAAGCTTTCTTT.

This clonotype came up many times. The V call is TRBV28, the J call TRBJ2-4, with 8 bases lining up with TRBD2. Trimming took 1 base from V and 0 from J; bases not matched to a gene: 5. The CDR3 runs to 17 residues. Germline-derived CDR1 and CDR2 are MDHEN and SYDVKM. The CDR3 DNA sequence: TGTGCCAGCAGTTTATCACGGGGGGGACTAGCCAAAAACATTCAGTACTTC. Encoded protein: CASSLSRGGLAKNIQYF.

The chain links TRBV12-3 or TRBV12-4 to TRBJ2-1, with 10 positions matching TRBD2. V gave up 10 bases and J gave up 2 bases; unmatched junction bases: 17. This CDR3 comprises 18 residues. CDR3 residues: CATLGASGSGNPYNEQFF. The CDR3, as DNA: TGTGCCACCTTGGGGGCTAGCGGGAGTGGGAACCCCTACAATGAGCAGTTCTTC.

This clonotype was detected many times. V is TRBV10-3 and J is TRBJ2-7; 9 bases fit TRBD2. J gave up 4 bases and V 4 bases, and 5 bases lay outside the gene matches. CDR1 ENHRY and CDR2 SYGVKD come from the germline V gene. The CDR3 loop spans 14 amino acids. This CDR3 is CAISVLAGEYEQYF. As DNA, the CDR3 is TGTGCCATCAGTGTTTTAGCGGGAGAGTACGAGCAGTACTTC.

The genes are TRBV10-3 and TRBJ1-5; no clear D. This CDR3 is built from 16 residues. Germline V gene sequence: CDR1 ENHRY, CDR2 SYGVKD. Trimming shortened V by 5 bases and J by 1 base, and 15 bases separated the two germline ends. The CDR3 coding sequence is TGTGCCATCAGTATCGGCGGGTTGGGCAGCAATCAGCCCCAGCATTTT. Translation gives CAISIGGLGSNQPQHF.

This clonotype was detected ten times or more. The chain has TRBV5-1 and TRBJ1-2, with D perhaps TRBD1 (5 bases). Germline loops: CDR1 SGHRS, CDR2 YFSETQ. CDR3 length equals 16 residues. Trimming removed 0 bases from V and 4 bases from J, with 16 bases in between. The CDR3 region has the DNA TGCGCCAGCAGCTTGGGGCAGCCCCCGGGGGTCTATGGCTACACCTTC. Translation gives CASSLGQPPGVYGYTF.

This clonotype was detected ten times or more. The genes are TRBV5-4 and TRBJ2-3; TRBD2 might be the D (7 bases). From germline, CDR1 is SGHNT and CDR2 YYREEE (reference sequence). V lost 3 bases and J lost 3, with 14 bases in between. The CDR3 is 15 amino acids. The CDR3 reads CASSSKGGATDTQYF. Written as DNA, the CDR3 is TGTGCCAGCAGCTCCAAAGGGGGGGCGACAGATACGCAGTATTTT.

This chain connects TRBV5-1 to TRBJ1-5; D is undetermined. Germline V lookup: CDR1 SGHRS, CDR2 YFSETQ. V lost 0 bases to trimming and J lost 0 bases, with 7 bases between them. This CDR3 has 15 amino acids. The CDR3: CASSLDGISNQPQHF. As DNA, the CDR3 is TGCGCCAGCAGCTTGGACGGAATTAGCAATCAGCCCCAGCATTTT.

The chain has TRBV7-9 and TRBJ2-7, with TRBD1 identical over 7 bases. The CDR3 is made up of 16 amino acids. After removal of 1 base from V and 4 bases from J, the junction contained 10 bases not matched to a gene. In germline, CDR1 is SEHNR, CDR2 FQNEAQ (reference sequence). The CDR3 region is CASSLGQGGTAYEQYF. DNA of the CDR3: TGTGCCAGCAGCTTAGGACAGGGTGGGACGGCTTACGAGCAGTACTTC.

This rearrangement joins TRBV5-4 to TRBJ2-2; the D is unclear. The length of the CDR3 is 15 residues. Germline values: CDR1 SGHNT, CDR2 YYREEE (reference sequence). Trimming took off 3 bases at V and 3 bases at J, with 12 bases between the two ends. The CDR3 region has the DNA TGTGCCAGCAGCTATCCGGGCCTGGACACCGGGGAGCTGTTTTTT. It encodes CASSYPGLDTGELFF.

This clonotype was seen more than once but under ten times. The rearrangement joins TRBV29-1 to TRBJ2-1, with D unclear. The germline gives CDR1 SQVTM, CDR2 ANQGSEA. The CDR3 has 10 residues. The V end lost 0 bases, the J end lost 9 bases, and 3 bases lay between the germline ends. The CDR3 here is CSVEELEQFF. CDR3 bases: TGCAGCGTTGAAGAACTTGAGCAGTTCTTC.

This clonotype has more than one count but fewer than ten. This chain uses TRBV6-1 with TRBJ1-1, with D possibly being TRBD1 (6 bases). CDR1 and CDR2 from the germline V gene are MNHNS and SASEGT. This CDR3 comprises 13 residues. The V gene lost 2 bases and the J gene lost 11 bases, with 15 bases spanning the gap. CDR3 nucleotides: TGTGCCAGCAGTGAACTGGGGGCCTCACACGCTTTCTTT. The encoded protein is CASSELGASHAFF.

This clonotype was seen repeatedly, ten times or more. The chain's CDR3 is CASSYRVQAGELFF. As DNA, the CDR3 is TGCGCCAGCAGCTACAGGGTCCAGGCCGGGGAGCTGTTTTTT. The chain employs TRBV5-1 and TRBJ2-2, with TRBD1 as a possible D gene (6 bases). Germline assignment: CDR1 SGHRS and CDR2 YFSETQ. The CDR3 length is 14 residues. The V and J ends lost 3 bases and 6 bases respectively, with 12 bases between them.

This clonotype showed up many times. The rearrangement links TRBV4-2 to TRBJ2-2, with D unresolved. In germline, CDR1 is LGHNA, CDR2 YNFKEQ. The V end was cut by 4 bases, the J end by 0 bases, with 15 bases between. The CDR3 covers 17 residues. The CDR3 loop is CASSPETLATNTGELFF. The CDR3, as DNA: TGTGCCAGCAGCCCCGAAACGCTGGCTACGAACACCGGGGAGCTGTTTTTT.

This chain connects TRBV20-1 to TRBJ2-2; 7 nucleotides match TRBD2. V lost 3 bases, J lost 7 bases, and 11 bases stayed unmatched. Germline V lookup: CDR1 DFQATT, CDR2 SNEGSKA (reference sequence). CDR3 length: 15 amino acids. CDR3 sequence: CSARASGVLGGELFF. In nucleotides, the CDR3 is TGCAGTGCTAGGGCTAGCGGAGTTCTCGGCGGGGAGCTGTTTTTT.

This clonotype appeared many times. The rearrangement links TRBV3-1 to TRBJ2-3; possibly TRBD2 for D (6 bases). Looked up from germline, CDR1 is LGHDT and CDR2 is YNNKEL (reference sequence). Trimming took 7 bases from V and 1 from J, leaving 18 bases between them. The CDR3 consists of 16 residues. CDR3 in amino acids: CASNPGGGGGTDTQYF. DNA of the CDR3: TGTGCCAGCAACCCAGGCGGCGGAGGGGGCACAGATACGCAGTATTTT.

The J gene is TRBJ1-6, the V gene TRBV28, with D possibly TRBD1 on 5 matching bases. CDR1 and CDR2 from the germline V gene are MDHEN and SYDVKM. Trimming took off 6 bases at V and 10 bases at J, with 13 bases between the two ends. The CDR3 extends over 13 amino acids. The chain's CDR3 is CASRTGADSPLHF. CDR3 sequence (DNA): TGTGCCAGCAGGACCGGGGCGGACTCACCCCTCCACTTT.

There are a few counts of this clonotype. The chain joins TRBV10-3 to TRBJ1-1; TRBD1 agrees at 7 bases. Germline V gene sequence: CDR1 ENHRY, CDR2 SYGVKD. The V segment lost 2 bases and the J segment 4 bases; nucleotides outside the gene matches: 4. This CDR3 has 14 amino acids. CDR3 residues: CAISEEGATTEAFF. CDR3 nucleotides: TGTGCCATCAGTGAGGAGGGGGCGACCACTGAAGCTTTCTTT.

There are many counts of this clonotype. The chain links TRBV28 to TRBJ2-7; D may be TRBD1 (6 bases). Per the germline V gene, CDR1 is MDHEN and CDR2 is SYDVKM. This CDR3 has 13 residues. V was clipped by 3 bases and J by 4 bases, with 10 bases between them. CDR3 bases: TGTGCCAGCAGTTTGGGTCAGGGGTACGAGCAGTACTTC. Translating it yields CASSLGQGYEQYF.

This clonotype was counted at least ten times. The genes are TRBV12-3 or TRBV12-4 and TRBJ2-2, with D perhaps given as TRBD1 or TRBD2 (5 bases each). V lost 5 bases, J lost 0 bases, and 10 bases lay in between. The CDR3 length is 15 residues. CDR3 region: CASSQGPANTGELFF. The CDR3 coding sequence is TGTGCCAGCAGTCAGGGACCCGCGAACACCGGGGAGCTGTTTTTT.